Listed below are T cell receptor beta chains from one sample, sequenced in a study of cytomegalovirus exposure and HLA in healthy donors. This table comes from immunoSEQ multiplex PCR, and its TCRdb copy is limited to in-frame clones, with some not included. The sample yields about 140,000 clones, 70% to 90% seen once. The specimen sequenced was PBMCs. These receptors originate from a woman in her forties in good health and CMV-seronegative. Each CDR3 is given with its conserved first and last residue. A D gene is named only where the DNA matches it firmly. Rows give clone size only sometimes, using once, few, many, or a class for an expanded clone.

d_gene,abundance,j_gene,v_gene,CDR3nt,CDR3aa
TRBD2,.,TRBJ2-5,TRBV10-1,TGCGCCAGCAGTGAGGCCGATAGCGGGAGTCGGCAGACCCAGTACTTC,CASSEADSGSRQTQYF
TRBD2,once,TRBJ2-1,TRBV27,TGTGCCAGCAGTTCCCCCGGGACTAGCGACGAGCAGTTCTTC,CASSSPGTSDEQFF
TRBD2,.,TRBJ2-2,TRBV19,TGTGCCAGTAACCGGGGAGTCGCGGGAGACACCGGGGAGCTGTTTTTT,CASNRGVAGDTGELFF
.,.,TRBJ2-1,TRBV27,TGTGCCAGCAGGCGGGGACCCTACAATGAGCAGTTCTTC,CASRRGPYNEQFF
.,.,TRBJ2-3,TRBV7-6,TGTGCCAGCAGCTTAGCTCCCGGGGGAACCACAGATACGCAGTATTTT,CASSLAPGGTTDTQYF
TRBD2,.,TRBJ2-3,TRBV11-2,TGTGCCAGCAGCCCACTAGGCGGGGGTGTAGCAGATACGCAGTATTTT,CASSPLGGGVADTQYF
.,.,TRBJ1-3,TRBV6-5,TGTGCCAGCAGTTTTACAAGCTCTGGAAACACCATATATTTT,CASSFTSSGNTIYF
TRBD1,.,TRBJ1-1,TRBV28,TGTGCCAGCAGTTCGAGGCCAGGGGGGAAAACTGAAGCTTTCTTT,CASSSRPGGKTEAFF
TRBD1,.,TRBJ1-5,TRBV30,TGTGCCTGTCAACAGGGGGCGGGCAATCAGCCCCAGCATTTT,CACQQGAGNQPQHF
TRBD1,.,TRBJ2-1,TRBV5-4,TGTGCCAGCAGCTTTGGGACAGGGGGAACGGACAATGAGCAGTTCTTC,CASSFGTGGTDNEQFF
TRBD1,once,TRBJ1-4,TRBV2,TGTGCCAGCAGGGACAGGGAGGCGGGTGAAAAACTGTTTTTT,CASRDREAGEKLFF
TRBD1,.,TRBJ2-3,TRBV2,TGTGCCAGCAGCCGGGGACAGGGGCCCGCAGATACGCAGTATTTT,CASSRGQGPADTQYF